This TCR beta chain was recorded in a study of blood T cell repertoires in COVID-19. Study context: The United States, Italy and Spain were the sources of the acute and convalescent COVID-19 samples.

CDR3 size: 13 residues. Trimming removed 9 bases at V and 1 base at J, with 13 bases between. The germline V gene has CDR1 SGHRS and CDR2 YFSETQ. Using immunoSEQ multiplex PCR, the repertoire was profiled, and TCRdb retains in-frame clones only, with some absent. The sample records about 310,000 clones, around 86% being singletons. Input material: peripheral blood. The chain carries TRBV5-1 and TRBJ1-2; D not resolved. This clonotype was sampled from a man aged 45 to 65 with active or convalescent COVID-19. The CDR3 DNA reads as TGCGCCACCACGAGCGGGGTTAACTATGGCTACACCTTC. It is translated as CATTSGVNYGYTF.